This T cell receptor beta chain emerged from a study of cytomegalovirus exposure and HLA in healthy donors (dated by TCRdb to 2017 to 2019). A note on the overall study: According to an earlier analysis of a few hundred of the donors, about 180 million T cells yielded 90 million to 140 million unique TCR beta sequences and about 300 Gb of sequence data. An early release that covered 640 HLA-typed donors contained around 300 gigabases of sequencing data and tens of millions of unique TCR sequences. Among the roughly 400 genotyped donors, approximately 81% belonged to the genetic ancestry cluster associated with self-reported Caucasian donors. The aim of the study was to test whether cataloging public T cell receptors could identify signatures of past pathogen exposure. The T cell repertoires of 670 or so subjects were profiled by immunosequencing and related to cytomegalovirus serostatus. In addition to the first cohort of 650 to 800 subjects, a separate validation cohort of 120 different subjects was used. To predict cytomegalovirus infection status, the study brought together high-throughput TCR immunosequencing, statistical association of individual TCRs with disease status, and machine learning. A later analysis re-analyzed previously published TCR beta repertoires from about 730 donors and added high-resolution HLA genotyping to study TCR occurrence patterns. Rather than using new phenotypic data, the later analysis identified candidate immune exposures from TCR beta sequences and from how often those sequences occurred across donors. To decide whether each TCR beta V gene segment behaved as functional or pseudogenic, an earlier analysis of over 500 of the donors relied on high-throughput TCR beta sequencing. Donor age, sex, ethnicity and CMV serostatus were collected together with the repertoire data. A later genetic analysis took genome-wide SNP genotypes for about three fifths of the roughly 700 donors and used that subset as a discovery cohort. All discovery cohort repertoires had been generated on a single sequencing platform. Class I and class II HLA loci were covered by the typing at four-digit resolution. The number of donors typed differed by locus, with roughly 629-640 for A, B, C, DRB1 and DQB1, more than 500 for DQA1, nearly 610 for DPA1, and around 430 for DPB1. Four to six DR-DQ haplotypes were handled as single units for association and clustering because linkage in the cohort was strong. Among some 400 genotyped donors of the cohort, an average of about 240,000 unique TCR beta nucleotide sequences was sequenced per donor, of which roughly 17% were non-productive. What the study reported, not specific to this receptor: A cluster of highly shared sequence variants was judged likely to represent a technical artifact of the sequencing pipeline. Because counts were too low, seventeen rarely observed V segments, including chromosome 9 orphons, were excluded from the earlier analysis of about 500 of the donors. In an earlier analysis of some 500 of the donors, most TCR beta V segments appeared in productive rearrangements about 87% or about 30% of the time, broadly matching IMGT annotations. In a later analysis, HLA-associated TCR beta chains showed more clonal expansion and lower generation probabilities than non-associated chains that were equally common. In a later analysis, TCR association rates were found to vary across HLA loci, with the most associated TCRs seen for DRB1 alleles and the fewest for HLA-C alleles. This cohort had only TCR beta chains sequenced, and the lack of alpha or paired-chain data limited which features could be detected. A later analysis associated 16,951 TCR beta sequences with specific HLA alleles at a false discovery rate of 0.05. In both the original and validation cohorts, the classifier was reported to diagnose cytomegalovirus status with high specificity and sensitivity. Most CMV-associated TCR beta chains appeared to be HLA-restricted in a later analysis, and the HLA associations seemed to be driven largely by CMV exposure. A further reported finding was that TCR beta sequences accurately predicted the HLA-A and HLA-B alleles for most subjects in the first cohort. The study listed 170 or so TCR beta chains as associated with cytomegalovirus. Strong co-occurrence of HLA alleles, especially DR and DQ, made assigning TCR associations to individual alleles difficult. Sequencing depth was assumed to be roughly uniform across donors in the presence/absence analyses, though that assumption may not hold. Because HLA typing was unavailable for some donors at each locus, only the typed subset was used in association tests. A few of the identified cytomegalovirus-associated TCR beta chains were confirmed in vitro to be specific for cytomegalovirus antigens. Correlated functional status among segregating V segments might be attributable to linkage disequilibrium, but an unknown experimental factor could not be ruled out. CMV serostatus was the only immune exposure information available for the cohort. The 87-base-pair reads could not distinguish some IMGT-functional V segments, including TRBV6-2 and TRBV6-3, so those segments were excluded. An association between a missense DCLRE1C variant and V-gene and J-gene trimming of TCR beta chains was found in a later genetic analysis and replicated in an independent cohort. According to the authors, the approach could potentially be generalized to other disease states and immunological phenotypes. In a later analysis, several top co-occurrence clusters were reported to appear linked to parvovirus B19, influenza, CMV and Epstein-Barr virus. Most TCR sequences were seen in very few donors, while some public TCRs were found in many individuals. A later genetic analysis reported fewer N-insertions in productive TCRs among donors in an Asian-associated ancestry cluster than the approximately 700-donor mean.

The cohort was made up of hundreds of healthy bone marrow donors. At the time of sampling, all cohort members were nominally healthy, though unrecorded immune exposures were likely present. The donor tested CMV seronegative and was one of the 352 seronegative cohort members. A peripheral blood sample was collected from each donor, and TCR beta sequencing was performed on peripheral blood mononuclear cells. Genomic DNA was extracted from the blood cell samples with the Qiagen DNeasy Blood Extraction Kit. CDR1 and CDR2 (SNHLY, FYNNEI) derive from the germline V gene. From its cysteine to its phenylalanine, the CDR3 spans 17 amino acids. Only the CDR3 part of the read is kept: 51 bases, read in frame from the first base. Trimming removed 4 bases from V and 7 bases from J; the gene matches leave 17 bases unexplained. Libraries were made using the immunoSEQ multiplex PCR assay. The multiplex PCR relied on a mix of 60 forward primers for TCR Vbeta segments and 13 reverse primers for TCR Jbeta segments. The CDR3 region of rearranged TCR beta genes was amplified from genomic DNA with a multiplex PCR assay. The Illumina HiSeq System was used to sequence the amplified TCR beta libraries as 87-base-pair reads. The study's own analysis went as follows. A later analysis tallied about 77 million unique TCR beta chains across the 666 repertoires, and approximately 9.9 million of those chains were shared by two or more donors. Raw reads were error-corrected and collapsed into unique sequences by a nearest-neighbor algorithm in which closely related sequences were merged to remove PCR and sequencing errors. Alignment of CDR3 sequences to IMGT reference sequences was used to assign V, D and J gene segments. Each retained sequence needed at least a six-nucleotide match to both a V gene segment and a J gene segment. A rearrangement counted as productive if the CDR3 had no stop codons and remained in frame with V and J, and every other rearrangement counted as non-productive. Following IMGT convention, CDR3 was defined as the stretch from the second conserved V-encoded cysteine up to the conserved J-encoded phenylalanine. In an earlier analysis of approximately 500 of the donors, sequences lacking an unambiguous match to a single V gene segment were excluded. In an earlier analysis of a few hundred of the donors, V segments were called functional above 56.7% productive rearrangements and were called segregating when the between-donor standard deviation exceeded 5%. A statistical classification framework was built to diagnose cytomegalovirus status from the catalog of TCR beta chain sequences. V and J gene assignment, in a later analysis, came from comparing TCR nucleotide sequences with IMGT/GENE-DB human TR gene sequences. The TCRdist pipeline was used in a later analysis to assign CDR3 sequences and most-parsimonious VDJ recombination scenarios. A later analysis defined each TCR beta chain by its CDR3 amino acid sequence plus V-gene family, and excluded reads lacking a unique V-gene family. As a way to deal with suspected cross-contamination and a sequencing artifact, a later analysis dropped 640 or so nucleotide sequences that were highly shared and had low generation probability. For each public chain, a later analysis derived a clonal expansion index from normalized ranks of inferred template counts within each repertoire. In a later analysis, generation probabilities were computed with a VDJ recombination model fitted to out-of-frame rearrangements, and the resulting probabilities were checked against IGoR. In a later analysis, hypergeometric tests were used to score TCR-TCR, TCR-HLA and TCR-CMV co-occurrence, with a repertoire-size bias correction applied to TCR pairs. False discovery rates were estimated in a later analysis by permuting HLA or CMV assignments 20 times. In a later analysis, co-occurring TCRs were grouped using DBSCAN, and TCRdist sequence similarity was added for clustering within HLA-allele-positive subsets. Co-occurrence clustering excluded repertoires with fewer than 30,000 or more than 120,000 public chains, plus five with anomalous nucleotide sharing. In its TCRdb copy, this immuneACCESS table keeps in-frame sequences only and misses some clones. Where compared with another copy, unresolved V genes explain less than half of these, and the others have no known cause. Clone size and the V and J calls come from that table; the DNA yielded D and trimming. This sample comprises about 190,000 clones, roughly 87% of them detected only once. 1% to 1.4% of the sample goes to the ten largest clones.

This clone was seen a single time. Its antigen specificity is not known. Nothing much larger sits one base from this clone, and base qualities are not available. The chain was built from TRBV2 and TRBJ2-7; TRBD1 matches 9 bases in the middle. The clonotype comes from a boy aged 2-15 years in good health and CMV-seronegative. Sequenced input: PBMCs. Read as DNA, the sequence is TGTGCCAGCAGTGTATGGACAGGGGTTTTAAATCGTCGGGAGCAGTACTTC. This yields the protein CASSVWTGVLNRREQYF.